Listed below are T cell receptor beta chains from one sample, sequenced in a study of shared clonotypes between healthy human individuals. Clones were read by immunoSEQ multiplex PCR, and TCRdb kept only the in-frame ones, dropping some. The profile shows about 560,000 clones, around three quarters of them singletons. Sequencing was performed on PBMCs. The receptor source for this set is a woman between 40 and 55 years old in good health. Some clones in this sample may be carry-over from other donors' samples. Each CDR3 is given with its conserved first and last residue. The order of the fields is clone size, V gene, J gene, D gene, CDR3 protein, CDR3 DNA. The D gene is left open where the match is weak. Clone size is given for some rows only: seen once, a few or many times, or a class if the clone is expanded.

clone_size: NA
v_call: TRBV25-1
j_call: TRBJ2-7
d_call: NA
cdr3_aa: CASSDPRGHSYEQYF
cdr3_nt: TGTGCCAGCAGTGATCCCAGGGGACATTCCTACGAGCAGTACTTC

clone_size: many
v_call: TRBV7-2
j_call: TRBJ1-4
d_call: NA
cdr3_aa: CASSLGGGAEKLFF
cdr3_nt: TGTGCCAGCAGCTTAGGGGGTGGGGCTGAAAAACTGTTTTTT

clone_size: many
v_call: TRBV7-8
j_call: TRBJ1-4
d_call: TRBD1
cdr3_aa: CASSLGTELFF
cdr3_nt: TGTGCCAGCAGCCTAGGGACAGAACTGTTTTTT

clone_size: NA
v_call: TRBV9
j_call: TRBJ2-3
d_call: TRBD2
cdr3_aa: CASSVSGLAGVDTQYF
cdr3_nt: TGTGCCAGCAGCGTCTCGGGACTAGCGGGAGTCGATACGCAGTATTTT

clone_size: once
v_call: TRBV11-2
j_call: TRBJ1-5
d_call: TRBD1
cdr3_aa: CASSWGQGGQPQHF
cdr3_nt: TGTGCCAGCAGCTGGGGACAGGGAGGTCAGCCCCAGCATTTT

clone_size: NA
v_call: TRBV28
j_call: TRBJ2-7
d_call: NA
cdr3_aa: CASSLGSGYEQYF
cdr3_nt: TGTGCCAGCAGTTTAGGTTCCGGCTACGAGCAGTACTTC

clone_size: many
v_call: TRBV29-1
j_call: TRBJ2-1
d_call: TRBD2
cdr3_aa: CSVERLAGVGGYNEQFF
cdr3_nt: TGCAGCGTTGAGAGACTAGCGGGAGTCGGGGGTTACAATGAGCAGTTCTTC

clone_size: NA
v_call: TRBV5-4
j_call: TRBJ2-3
d_call: NA
cdr3_aa: CASSPLAPGTFNTDTQYF
cdr3_nt: TGTGCCAGCAGCCCCCTGGCCCCCGGGACTTTCAACACAGATACGCAGTATTTT

clone_size: NA
v_call: TRBV14
j_call: TRBJ1-4
d_call: NA
cdr3_aa: CASSQDLAGVNEKLFF
cdr3_nt: TGTGCCAGCAGCCAAGATCTTGCAGGCGTGAATGAAAAACTGTTTTTT

clone_size: few
v_call: TRBV19
j_call: TRBJ1-1
d_call: TRBD1
cdr3_aa: CASSPTTGTANTEAFF
cdr3_nt: TGTGCCAGTAGTCCCACCACTGGGACAGCTAACACTGAAGCTTTCTTT

clone_size: NA
v_call: TRBV7-9
j_call: TRBJ2-7
d_call: TRBD1
cdr3_aa: CASSLAGTGGEQYF
cdr3_nt: TGTGCCAGCAGCCTAGCCGGGACAGGGGGCGAGCAGTACTTC

clone_size: NA
v_call: TRBV29-1
j_call: TRBJ1-1
d_call: NA
cdr3_aa: CSVVRWGNTEAFF
cdr3_nt: TGCAGCGTTGTCCGGTGGGGGAACACTGAAGCTTTCTTT

clone_size: NA
v_call: TRBV5-4
j_call: TRBJ2-6
d_call: NA
cdr3_aa: CASSLAHPGSSGANVLTF
cdr3_nt: TGTGCCAGCAGCTTGGCCCACCCGGGTAGCTCTGGGGCCAACGTCCTGACTTTC

clone_size: NA
v_call: TRBV28
j_call: TRBJ1-1
d_call: NA
cdr3_aa: CASSFFGTYMNTEAFF
cdr3_nt: TGTGCCAGCAGTTTCTTCGGGACTTATATGAACACTGAAGCTTTCTTT

clone_size: NA
v_call: TRBV7-3
j_call: TRBJ2-2
d_call: TRBD2
cdr3_aa: CASSPRTSGSTGELFF
cdr3_nt: TGTGCCAGCAGCCCGCGGACTAGCGGGAGTACCGGGGAGCTGTTTTTT

clone_size: NA
v_call: TRBV7-9
j_call: TRBJ2-1
d_call: TRBD1
cdr3_aa: CASSLGTGGEFYNEQFF
cdr3_nt: TGTGCCAGCAGCTTAGGGACAGGGGGCGAGTTTTACAATGAGCAGTTCTTC

clone_size: few
v_call: TRBV25-1
j_call: TRBJ1-1
d_call: TRBD1
cdr3_aa: CASSSGTAMNTEAFF
cdr3_nt: TGTGCCAGCAGCTCCGGGACAGCAATGAACACTGAAGCTTTCTTT

clone_size: once
v_call: TRBV6-1
j_call: TRBJ2-2
d_call: NA
cdr3_aa: CASSGYTGELFF
cdr3_nt: TGTGCCAGCAGTGGGTACACCGGGGAGCTGTTTTTT

clone_size: NA
v_call: TRBV19
j_call: TRBJ2-1
d_call: TRBD1
cdr3_aa: CASSIRGSGEQFF
cdr3_nt: TGTGCCAGTAGTATCAGGGGGAGTGGTGAGCAGTTCTTC

clone_size: NA
v_call: TRBV30
j_call: TRBJ2-4
d_call: TRBD1
cdr3_aa: CASGTGLRPPNIQYF
cdr3_nt: TGTGCCTCCGGGACAGGATTAAGGCCTCCGAACATTCAGTACTTC

clone_size: NA
v_call: TRBV7-2
j_call: TRBJ2-3
d_call: NA
cdr3_aa: CATAKGHSTDTQYF
cdr3_nt: TGTGCCACCGCGAAGGGGCATAGCACAGATACGCAGTATTTT

clone_size: NA
v_call: TRBV30
j_call: TRBJ2-3
d_call: TRBD1
cdr3_aa: CAWSVQGPSTDTQYF
cdr3_nt: TGTGCCTGGAGTGTACAGGGGCCTAGCACAGATACGCAGTATTTT

clone_size: NA
v_call: TRBV11-2
j_call: TRBJ2-2
d_call: TRBD2
cdr3_aa: CASSFWLAGPSASTGELFF
cdr3_nt: TGTGCCAGCAGCTTTTGGCTAGCGGGACCCTCAGCGAGCACCGGGGAGCTGTTTTTT

clone_size: NA
v_call: TRBV19
j_call: TRBJ2-2
d_call: TRBD2
cdr3_aa: CASSSSGRGYTGELFF
cdr3_nt: TGTGCCAGTAGTTCGAGCGGGAGGGGCTACACCGGGGAGCTGTTTTTT

clone_size: NA
v_call: TRBV28
j_call: TRBJ1-2
d_call: TRBD1
cdr3_aa: CASGDRGYGYTF
cdr3_nt: TGTGCCAGCGGGGACAGGGGCTATGGCTACACCTTC

clone_size: once
v_call: TRBV7-8
j_call: TRBJ2-1
d_call: TRBD2
cdr3_aa: CASSLPAGELSEQFF
cdr3_nt: TGTGCCAGCAGCCTTCCAGCGGGAGAGTTAAGTGAGCAGTTCTTC

clone_size: NA
v_call: TRBV2
j_call: TRBJ2-5
d_call: TRBD1
cdr3_aa: CASTTLEGAIETQYF
cdr3_nt: TGTGCCAGCACCACCCTAGAGGGGGCTATAGAGACCCAGTACTTC

clone_size: NA
v_call: TRBV6-1
j_call: TRBJ2-4
d_call: TRBD2
cdr3_aa: CASSEAPAGGINIQYF
cdr3_nt: TGTGCCAGCAGTGAAGCCCCAGCGGGAGGGATAAACATTCAGTACTTC

clone_size: NA
v_call: TRBV6-1
j_call: TRBJ1-2
d_call: NA
cdr3_aa: CASSEMGNYGYTF
cdr3_nt: TGTGCCAGCAGTGAAATGGGGAACTATGGCTACACCTTC

clone_size: NA
v_call: TRBV11-2
j_call: TRBJ2-4
d_call: NA
cdr3_aa: CASSLGGGIQYF
cdr3_nt: TGTGCCAGCAGCTTAGGGGGAGGCATTCAGTACTTC

clone_size: NA
v_call: TRBV2
j_call: TRBJ2-3
d_call: TRBD2
cdr3_aa: CATSHLTSGSGDTQYF
cdr3_nt: TGTGCCACCTCCCACCTGACTAGCGGGAGTGGAGATACGCAGTATTTT

clone_size: NA
v_call: TRBV7-9
j_call: TRBJ2-7
d_call: TRBD1
cdr3_aa: CASSRTGQGAWEQYF
cdr3_nt: TGTGCCAGCAGCCGAACGGGACAGGGGGCATGGGAGCAGTACTTC

clone_size: few
v_call: TRBV5-1
j_call: TRBJ1-1
d_call: TRBD1
cdr3_aa: CASSLITGGEAFF
cdr3_nt: TGCGCCAGCAGCTTAATAACAGGGGGTGAAGCTTTCTTT

clone_size: NA
v_call: TRBV15
j_call: TRBJ2-5
d_call: NA
cdr3_aa: CATSGGGQQETQYF
cdr3_nt: TGTGCCACCAGCGGGGGTGGGCAGCAAGAGACCCAGTACTTC

clone_size: NA
v_call: TRBV11-2
j_call: TRBJ2-7
d_call: TRBD1
cdr3_aa: CASSLAGTGGSYEQYF
cdr3_nt: TGTGCCAGCAGCTTAGCCGGGACAGGGGGATCCTACGAGCAGTACTTC

clone_size: NA
v_call: TRBV30
j_call: TRBJ1-2
d_call: TRBD1
cdr3_aa: CAWSLLTGSGFGYGYTF
cdr3_nt: TGTGCCTGGAGTCTTCTGACAGGGTCGGGGTTCGGCTATGGCTACACCTTC

clone_size: NA
v_call: TRBV7-9
j_call: TRBJ2-5
d_call: NA
cdr3_aa: CASSTVTGETQYF
cdr3_nt: TGTGCCAGCAGCACAGTAACTGGCGAGACCCAGTACTTC

clone_size: NA
v_call: TRBV27
j_call: TRBJ2-7
d_call: TRBD2
cdr3_aa: CASSFKAGGPDLSYEQYF
cdr3_nt: TGTGCCAGCAGTTTTAAAGCGGGAGGGCCGGATTTATCCTACGAGCAGTACTTC

clone_size: NA
v_call: TRBV30
j_call: TRBJ2-7
d_call: TRBD1
cdr3_aa: CAWSAPGTGGSYEQYF
cdr3_nt: TGTGCCTGGAGCGCACCCGGGACAGGGGGCTCCTACGAGCAGTACTTC

clone_size: NA
v_call: TRBV7-9
j_call: TRBJ1-4
d_call: NA
cdr3_aa: CASSAAPWEKLFF
cdr3_nt: TGTGCCAGCAGCGCCGCGCCTTGGGAAAAACTGTTTTTT

clone_size: NA
v_call: TRBV10-3
j_call: TRBJ1-2
d_call: NA
cdr3_aa: CAISETPRGHNYGYTF
cdr3_nt: TGTGCCATCAGTGAAACCCCCCGAGGCCATAACTATGGCTACACCTTC

clone_size: NA
v_call: TRBV5-1
j_call: TRBJ2-3
d_call: NA
cdr3_aa: CASADFSDTQYF
cdr3_nt: TGCGCCAGCGCTGATTTTTCCGATACGCAGTATTTT